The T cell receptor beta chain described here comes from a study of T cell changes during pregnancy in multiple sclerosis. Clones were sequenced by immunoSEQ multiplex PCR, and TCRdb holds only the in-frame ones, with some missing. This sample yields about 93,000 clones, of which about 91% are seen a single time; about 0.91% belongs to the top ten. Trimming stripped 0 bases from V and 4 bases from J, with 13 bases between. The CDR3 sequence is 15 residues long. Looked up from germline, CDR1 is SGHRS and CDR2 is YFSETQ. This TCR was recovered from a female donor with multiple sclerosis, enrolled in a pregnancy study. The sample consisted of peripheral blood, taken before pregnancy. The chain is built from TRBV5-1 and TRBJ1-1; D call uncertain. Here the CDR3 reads CASSLAQSRSTEAFF. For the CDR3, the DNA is TGCGCCAGCAGCTTGGCTCAGTCCCGGAGCACTGAAGCTTTCTTT.